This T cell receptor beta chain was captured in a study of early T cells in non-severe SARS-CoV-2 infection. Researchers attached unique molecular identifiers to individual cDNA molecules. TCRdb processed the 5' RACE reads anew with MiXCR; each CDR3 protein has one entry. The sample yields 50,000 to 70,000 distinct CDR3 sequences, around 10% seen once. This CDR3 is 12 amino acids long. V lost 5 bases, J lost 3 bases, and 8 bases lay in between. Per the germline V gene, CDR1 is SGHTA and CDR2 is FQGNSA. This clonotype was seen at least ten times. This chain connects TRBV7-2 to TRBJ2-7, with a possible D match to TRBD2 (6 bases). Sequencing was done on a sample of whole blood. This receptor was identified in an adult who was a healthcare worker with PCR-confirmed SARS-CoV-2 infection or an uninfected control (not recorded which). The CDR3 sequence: CASSRDFYEQYF. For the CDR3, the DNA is TGTGCCAGCAGCAGGGACTTCTACGAGCAGTACTTC.